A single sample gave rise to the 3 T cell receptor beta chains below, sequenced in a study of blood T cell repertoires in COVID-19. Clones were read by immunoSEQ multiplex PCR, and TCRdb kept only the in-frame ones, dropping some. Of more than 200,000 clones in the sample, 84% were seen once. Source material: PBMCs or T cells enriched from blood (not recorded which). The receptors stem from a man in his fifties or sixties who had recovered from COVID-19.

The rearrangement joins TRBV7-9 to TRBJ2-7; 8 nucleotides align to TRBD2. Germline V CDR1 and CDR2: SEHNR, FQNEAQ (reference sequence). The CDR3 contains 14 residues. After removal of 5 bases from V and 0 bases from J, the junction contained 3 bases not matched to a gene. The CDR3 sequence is CASSPGTSSYEQYF. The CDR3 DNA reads TGTGCCAGCAGCCCCGGGACTAGCTCCTACGAGCAGTACTTC.

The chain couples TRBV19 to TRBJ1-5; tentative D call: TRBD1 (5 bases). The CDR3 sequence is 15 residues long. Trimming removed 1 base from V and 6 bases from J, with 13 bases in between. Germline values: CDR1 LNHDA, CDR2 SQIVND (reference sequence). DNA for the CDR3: TGTGCCAGTAGTATAGTTGACAGTCTTATTCAGCCCCAGCATTTT. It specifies CASSIVDSLIQPQHF.

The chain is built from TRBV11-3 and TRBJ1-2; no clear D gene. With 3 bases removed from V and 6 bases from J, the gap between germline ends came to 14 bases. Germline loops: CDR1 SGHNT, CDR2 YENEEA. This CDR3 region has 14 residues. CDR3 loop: CASSLRSGRDGYTF. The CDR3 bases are TGTGCCAGCAGCTTGCGGTCCGGGAGGGATGGCTACACCTTC. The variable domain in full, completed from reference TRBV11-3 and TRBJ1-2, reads EAGVVQSPRYKIIEKKQPVAFWCNPISGHNTLYWYLQNLGQGPELLIRYENEEAVDDSQLPKDRFSAERLKGVDSTLKIQPAELGDSAVYLCASSLRSGRDGYTFGSGTRLTVV.